This TCR beta chain is from a study of blood T cell repertoires in COVID-19. This CDR3 comprises 18 residues. CDR1 and CDR2 from the germline V gene are LNHDA and SQIVND (reference sequence). V lost 6 bases and J lost 1; bases outside the gene matches: 10. In terms of age and location, participants ranged from roughly 18 to 90 years and lived in 24 US areas. Cohorts were assigned according to the clinical history that participants reported. Profiled with immunoSEQ multiplex PCR; TCRdb holds only in-frame clones, not every one. The repertoire consists of some 170,000 clones, with roughly nine tenths occurring once and the leading ten covering over 0.95%.

This TCR derives from a human donor with acute COVID-19. The donor label of this sample is uncertain. The sequenced sample was PBMCs or T cells enriched from blood (not recorded which). V and J are TRBV19 and TRBJ2-3, with TRBD2 matching over 13 bases. CDR3 region: CASRKTSGGIGRTDTQYF. The CDR3 DNA reads as TGTGCCAGTAGGAAGACTAGCGGGGGGATAGGGCGCACAGATACGCAGTATTTT.